A single sample is the source of the 12 T cell receptor beta chains below, sequenced in a study of cytomegalovirus exposure and HLA in healthy donors. Sequencing used immunoSEQ multiplex PCR; TCRdb keeps in-frame clones, though not all of them. The data show 250,000 to 400,000 clones, around 87% seen once. Sequencing was done on a sample of PBMCs. All receptors derive from a woman in her twenties or thirties in good health and CMV-seropositive.

The chain uses TRBV5-1 and TRBJ1-1, with D unclear. Trimming cost V 4 bases and J 7 bases, with 11 bases left between them. The germline gives CDR1 SGHRS, CDR2 YFSETQ. The CDR3 spans 12 residues. The CDR3 reads CASSRDGNEAFF. In DNA, the CDR3 is TGCGCCAGCAGCAGGGATGGTAATGAAGCTTTCTTT. Based on the CDR3 plus reference TRBV5-1 and TRBJ1-1, the full variable domain is KAGVTQTPRYLIKTRGQQVTLSCSPISGHRSVSWYQQTPGQGLQFLFEYFSETQRNKGNFPGRFSGRQFSNSRSEMNVSTLELGDSALYLCASSRDGNEAFFGQGTRLTVV.

This chain links TRBV19 with TRBJ1-2, with D possibly TRBD1 on 5 matching bases. The CDR3 is made up of 14 amino acids. Trimming shortened V by 5 bases and J by 3 bases, and 13 bases separated the two germline ends. The germline V gene has CDR1 LNHDA and CDR2 SQIVND (reference sequence). DNA for the CDR3: TGTGCCAGTAGTCCCCCCGGGACCGACTATGGCTACACCTTC. It translates to CASSPPGTDYGYTF. The whole variable domain, filled in from reference TRBV19 and TRBJ1-2, reads DGGITQSPKYLFRKEGQNVTLSCEQNLNHDAMYWYRQDPGQGLRLIYYSQIVNDFQKGDIAEGYSVSREKKESFPLTVTSAQKNPTAFYLCASSPPGTDYGYTFGSGTRLTVV.

CDR3 coding DNA: TGTGCCAGCAGCGCCGCCGGGACAGGGTTCTACGAGCAGTACTTC. This codes for CASSAAGTGFYEQYF. This chain uses TRBV7-9 with TRBJ2-7, with 9 bases matching TRBD1. V trimming: 5 bases; J trimming: 3 bases; junction bases outside the gene matches: 8. Germline V gene lookup returns CDR1 SEHNR and CDR2 FQNEAQ (reference sequence). CDR3 length: 15 residues. The complete variable domain, with remaining parts taken from reference TRBV7-9 and TRBJ2-7, reads DTGVSQNPRHKITKRGQNVTFRCDPISEHNRLYWYRQTLGQGPEFLTYFQNEAQLEKSRLLSDRFSAERPKGSFSTLEIQRTEQGDSAMYLCASSAAGTGFYEQYFGPGTRLTVT.

The V call is TRBV4-3, the J call TRBJ1-2; a weak D match, TRBD1 (5 bases). V lost 0 bases and J 4 bases, leaving 12 bases between the germline ends. The CDR3 consists of 15 residues. Germline V gene data show CDR1 as LGHNA and CDR2 as YSLEER. CDR3 coding DNA: TGCGCCAGCAGCCAAGATCCGACAGAAGGCTATGGCTACACCTTC. Protein product: CASSQDPTEGYGYTF.

CDR3 coding DNA: TGTGCCAGTCTCAGGGGTGAGACCCAGTACTTC. It codes for CASLRGETQYF. The J gene is TRBJ2-5, the V gene TRBV6-1; D perhaps matches TRBD1 (6 bases). CDR3 size: 11 residues. CDR1 and CDR2 from the germline V gene are MNHNS and SASEGT. V lost 9 bases, J lost 5 bases, and 10 bases lay in between.

This chain uses TRBV4-1 with TRBJ2-1; TRBD1 aligns across 10 bases. Germline V gene lookup returns CDR1 MGHRA and CDR2 YSYEKL. The CDR3 length is 16 residues. Trimming removed 5 bases from V and 2 bases from J; junction bases left unmatched: 6. The CDR3 coding sequence is TGCGCCAGCAGCAAACCGACAGGGGGCGCCTACAATGAGCAGTTCTTC. Its protein is CASSKPTGGAYNEQFF.

The V and J genes are TRBV19 and TRBJ1-5, with D possibly matching TRBD1 (6 bases). Germline loops: CDR1 LNHDA, CDR2 SQIVND (reference sequence). The CDR3 has 14 residues. V lost 6 bases and J 6 bases, leaving 15 bases between the germline ends. CDR3 in DNA: TGTGCCAGTAGGCAAACAGGGCAGGCTCAGCCCCAGCATTTT. It translates to CASRQTGQAQPQHF.

The rearrangement uses TRBV2 and TRBJ2-2; TRBD1 aligns across 8 bases. This CDR3 region has 15 residues. J gave up 1 base and V 10 bases, and 8 bases lay outside the gene matches. The V gene's germline CDR1 is SNHLY and CDR2 FYNNEI. The CDR3 spells CATLRTGKNTGELFF. CDR3 coding DNA: TGTGCCACACTCCGGACAGGGAAGAACACCGGGGAGCTGTTTTTT.

The CDR3 DNA follows: TGTGCCAGCAGCTACAGGACTAGCGGGAGCCCTCACGAGCAGTACTTC. The encoded protein is CASSYRTSGSPHEQYF. This chain joins TRBV5-4 and TRBJ2-7; 13 bases line up with TRBD2. The CDR3 is 16 amino acids. Unmatched junction bases numbered 8, after V lost 3 bases and J lost 5 bases. Looked up from germline, CDR1 is SGHNT and CDR2 is YYREEE (reference sequence). The variable domain in full, completed from reference TRBV5-4 and TRBJ2-7, reads ETGVTQSPTHLIKTRGQQVTLRCSSQSGHNTVSWYQQALGQGPQFIFQYYREEENGRGNFPPRFSGLQFPNYSSELNVNALELDDSALYLCASSYRTSGSPHEQYFGPGTRLTVT.

The V call is TRBV7-9, the J call TRBJ1-2; possible D gene TRBD1, 5 bases. Looked up from germline, CDR1 is SEHNR and CDR2 is FQNEAQ (reference sequence). V was shortened by 1 base and J by 4 bases, with 13 bases between the two germline ends. This CDR3 is built from 15 residues. CDR3 nucleotide sequence: TGTGCCAGCAGCTTAGTCATGGGGGTTAGCTATGGCTACACCTTC. Residues: CASSLVMGVSYGYTF.

This sequence joins TRBV28 and TRBJ1-2; D gene ambiguous. CDR1 and CDR2 from the germline V gene are MDHEN and SYDVKM. Trimming stripped 1 base from V and 0 bases from J, with 3 bases between. The CDR3 is made up of 13 amino acids. The CDR3 bases are TGTGCCAGCAGTTTATTAACTAACTATGGCTACACCTTC. Protein: CASSLLTNYGYTF.

The V and J genes are TRBV30 and TRBJ1-3; D ambiguous. Germline V gene sequence: CDR1 GTSNPN, CDR2 SVGIG (reference sequence). CDR3 size: 11 residues. V lost 8 bases to trimming and J lost 0 bases, with 5 bases between them. DNA for the CDR3: TGTGCCCGAGGCTCTGGAAACACCATATATTTT. This encodes CARGSGNTIYF.